These 3 T cell receptor beta chains were sequenced from one sample in a study of control samples from healthy donors and cancer patients. TCRdb's copy holds only in-frame clones and misses some; the assay was immunoSEQ multiplex PCR. The sample shows about 120,000 clones, roughly 92% of them seen only once. Material for sequencing was blood. These receptors came from a man younger than 30 in good health.

With respect to this clone: In the same sample, other DNA sequences code for this CDR3. This chain connects TRBV9 to TRBJ2-2, with D unclear. Germline V CDR1 and CDR2: SGDLS, YYNGEE. This CDR3 region has 13 residues. The V and J ends lost 0 bases and 6 bases respectively, with 6 bases between them. The CDR3 here is CASSVGGAGELFF. DNA for the CDR3: TGTGCCAGCAGCGTAGGTGGGGCCGGGGAGCTGTTTTTT. The full variable domain, with the rest looked up from reference TRBV9 and TRBJ2-2, is DSGVTQTPKHLITATGQRVTLRCSPRSGDLSVYWYQQSLDQGLQFLIQYYNGEERAKGNILERFSAQQFPDLHSELNLSSLELGDSALYFCASSVGGAGELFFGEGSRLTVL.

The chain has TRBV24-1 and TRBJ1-5, with D possibly being TRBD1 (6 bases). The germline CDR1 and CDR2 sequences are KGHDR and SFDVKD. The CDR3 sequence is 14 residues long. V dropped 7 bases and J dropped 3 bases, with 12 bases sitting between them. The CDR3 is CATSEGGFNQPQHF. CDR3 sequence (DNA): TGTGCCACCAGCGAGGGGGGTTTCAATCAGCCCCAGCATTTT.

V and J are TRBV10-3 and TRBJ2-5; 9 bases match TRBD1. J lost 4 bases, V lost 3 bases, and 9 bases had no gene match. The germline gives CDR1 ENHRY, CDR2 SYGVKD. CDR3 length equals 16 residues. CDR3: CAISDEPGTGIETQYF. CDR3 bases: TGTGCCATCAGTGACGAACCCGGGACAGGGATAGAGACCCAGTACTTC.